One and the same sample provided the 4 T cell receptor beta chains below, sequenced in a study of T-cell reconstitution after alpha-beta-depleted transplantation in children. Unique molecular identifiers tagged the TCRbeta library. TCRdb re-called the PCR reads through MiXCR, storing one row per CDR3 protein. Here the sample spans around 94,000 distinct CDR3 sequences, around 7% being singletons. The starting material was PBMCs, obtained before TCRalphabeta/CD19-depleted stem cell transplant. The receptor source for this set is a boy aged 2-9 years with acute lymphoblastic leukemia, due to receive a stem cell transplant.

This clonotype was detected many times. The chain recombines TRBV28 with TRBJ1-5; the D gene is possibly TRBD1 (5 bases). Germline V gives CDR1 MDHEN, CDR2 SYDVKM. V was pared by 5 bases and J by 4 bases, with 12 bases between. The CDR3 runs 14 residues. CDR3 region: CASSPGRGNQPQHF. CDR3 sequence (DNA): TGTGCCAGCAGTCCCGGGCGGGGGAATCAGCCCCAGCATTTT.

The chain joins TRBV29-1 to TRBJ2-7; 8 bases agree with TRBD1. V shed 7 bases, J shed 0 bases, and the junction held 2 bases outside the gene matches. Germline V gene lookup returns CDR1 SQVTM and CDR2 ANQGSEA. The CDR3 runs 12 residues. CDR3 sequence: CSAGQGSYEQYF. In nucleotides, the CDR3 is TGCAGCGCCGGACAGGGCTCCTACGAGCAGTACTTC.

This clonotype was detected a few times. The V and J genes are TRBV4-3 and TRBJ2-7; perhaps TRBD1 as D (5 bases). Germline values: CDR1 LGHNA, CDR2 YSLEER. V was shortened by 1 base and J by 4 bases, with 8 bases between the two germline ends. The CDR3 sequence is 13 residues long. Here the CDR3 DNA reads TGCGCCAGCAGCCAAGCCTCAGGGTACGAGCAGTACTTC. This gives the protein CASSQASGYEQYF.

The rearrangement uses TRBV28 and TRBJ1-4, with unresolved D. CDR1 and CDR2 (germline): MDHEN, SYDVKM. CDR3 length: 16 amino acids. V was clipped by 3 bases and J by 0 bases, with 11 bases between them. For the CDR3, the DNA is TGTGCCAGCAGTTTGGTAGGAGTTGCAACTAATGAAAAACTGTTTTTT. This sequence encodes CASSLVGVATNEKLFF.